The clone carrying this TCR beta chain was observed a handful of times. Its target is unknown. From germline, CDR1 is SEHNR and CDR2 FQNEAQ (reference sequence). V lost 4 bases and J 13 bases, leaving 20 bases between the germline ends. The CDR3 is 15 residues long. Genomic DNA constituted the template upon which TCR beta VDJ and CDR3 profiling was performed. Via MiXCR, TCRdb re-called the reads, giving one row per CDR3 protein. The table includes approximately 190,000 distinct CDR3 sequences, over 60% detected once. This sample is drawn from a study of CD8+CD57+ T cells in acquired aplastic anemia. On the study more broadly: Mean DNA quantity obtained from sorted CD4+ and CD8+ cells was about 3 ug.

Broader study findings: The same twenty-nine CD8+ CDR3 sequences occurred in patients and in controls. Statistical testing detected no significant gap in CD8+ Simpson's diversity between patients and controls.

The chain is built from TRBV7-9 and TRBJ1-6; D may be TRBD1 (5 bases). The receptor was isolated from a human donor with severe aplastic anemia or a healthy control (not recorded which). Source material: sorted CD4+, CD8+, or CD8+CD57+ T cells (not recorded which) from PBMCs. CDR3 coding DNA: TGTGCCAGCAGCTCATACCGGGAGCCAGGGTCGCCCCTCCACTTT. Translating it yields CASSSYREPGSPLHF.